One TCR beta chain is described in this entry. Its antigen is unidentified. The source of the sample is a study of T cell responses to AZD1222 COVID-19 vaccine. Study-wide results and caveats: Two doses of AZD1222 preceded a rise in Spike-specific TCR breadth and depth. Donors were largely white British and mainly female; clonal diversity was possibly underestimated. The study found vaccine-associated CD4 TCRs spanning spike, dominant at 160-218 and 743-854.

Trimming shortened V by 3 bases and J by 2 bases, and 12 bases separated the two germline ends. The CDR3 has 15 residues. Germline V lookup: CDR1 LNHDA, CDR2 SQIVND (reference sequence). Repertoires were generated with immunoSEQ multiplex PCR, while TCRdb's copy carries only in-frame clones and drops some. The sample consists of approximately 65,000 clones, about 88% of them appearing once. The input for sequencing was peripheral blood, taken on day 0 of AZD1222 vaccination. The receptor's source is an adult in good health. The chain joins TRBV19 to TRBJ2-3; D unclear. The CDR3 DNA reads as TGTGCCAGTAGTATCCGTGTTCGCCTCACAGATACGCAGTATTTT. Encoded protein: CASSIRVRLTDTQYF.